Presented here are 31 T cell receptor beta chains from one specimen sequenced in a study of T cell repertoires in aging, cancer and after chemotherapy. TCR beta rearrangements were amplified from peripheral blood genomic DNA. TRB rearrangements spanning V, D and J were amplified using mixed TRB-A/B primers. TCRdb passed the multiplex PCR reads through MiXCR, listing each CDR3 protein once. This sample carries about 8,500 distinct CDR3 sequences, more than 40% of them seen once, and the ten largest clones take roughly an eighth. The sequencing sample was made of blood. The origin of the receptors is a human donor with a solid tumor.

This clonotype is medium-sized (0.01 to 0.1%) within its sample. The V call is TRBV29-1, the J call TRBJ2-6, with D possibly matching TRBD1 (6 bases). CDR1 is SQVTM, CDR2 ANQGSEA, per germline. The V end lost 6 bases, the J end lost 0 bases, and 9 bases lay between the germline ends. This CDR3 has 14 residues. Here the CDR3 reads CSVEQGSGANVLTF. CDR3 in DNA: TGCAGCGTAGAACAGGGCTCTGGGGCCAACGTCCTGACTTTC.

This clonotype rates as medium-sized. The rearrangement uses TRBV12-3 or TRBV12-4 and TRBJ2-1; TRBD2 agrees at 7 bases. This CDR3 is built from 16 residues. V dropped 6 bases and J dropped 0; count of bases not matched to a gene: 8. The CDR3: CASSGGIKSSYNEQFF. CDR3 coding DNA: TGTGCCAGCAGCGGGGGGATTAAGAGCTCCTACAATGAGCAGTTCTTC.

J is TRBJ1-3 and V is TRBV5-6; 10 positions match TRBD1. CDR3 length: 18 amino acids. Unmatched junction bases numbered 10, after V lost 4 bases and J lost 0 bases. Germline CDR1 and CDR2: SGHDT and YYEEEE. CDR3 protein: CASSPQTGTGASGNTIYF. For the CDR3, the DNA is TGTGCCAGCAGCCCCCAAACCGGGACAGGGGCCTCTGGAAACACCATATATTTT.

V usage is TRBV19 and J usage is TRBJ2-3; D not resolved. The CDR3 runs to 11 residues. Trimming removed 7 bases at V and 5 bases at J, with 7 bases between. CDR1 is LNHDA, CDR2 SQIVND, per germline (reference sequence). The CDR3 DNA is TGTGCCAGTACTGGAGTAGATACGCAGTATTTT. Translating it yields CASTGVDTQYF.

The rearrangement joins TRBV6-5 to TRBJ1-2; TRBD1 might be the D (5 bases). The CDR3 runs 13 residues. CDR1 MNHEY and CDR2 SVGAGI come from the germline V gene. V lost 5 bases and J lost 4, with 11 bases in between. CDR3 sequence: CASSAAGLYGYTF. The CDR3 DNA sequence: TGTGCCAGCAGTGCGGCGGGACTCTATGGCTACACCTTC.

The chain combines TRBV11-3 with TRBJ2-5; weak D call: TRBD1 (6 bases). CDR1 is SGHNT, CDR2 YENEEA, per germline. Trimming pared 5 bases from V and 2 bases from J, leaving 18 bases between. The CDR3 contains 16 residues. CDR3 DNA sequence: TGTGCCAGCAGCCCCCCCCAACAGGGACGTCAAGAGACCCAGTACTTC. It codes for CASSPPQQGRQETQYF.

The chain is built from TRBV19 and TRBJ1-1, with 7 bases lining up with TRBD1. The V gene end was trimmed by 6 bases and the J gene end by 3 bases; junction bases not matched to a gene: 4. CDR3 length equals 13 residues. The germline V gene encodes CDR1 LNHDA and CDR2 SQIVND (reference sequence). In DNA, the CDR3 is TGTGCCAGTAGCCAAGACAGGGACACTGAAGCTTTCTTT. Protein: CASSQDRDTEAFF.

By sample fraction, this clonotype is medium-sized (0.01 to 0.1%). The chain employs TRBV29-1 and TRBJ2-5, with TRBD2 identical over 7 bases. Germline trimming cut 4 bases from V and 8 bases from J; bases unmatched to any gene: 7. Germline V gene sequence: CDR1 SQVTM, CDR2 ANQGSEA. The length of the CDR3 is 12 residues. In nucleotides, the CDR3 is TGCAGCGTTGGGGAGGGTCTGGTAACCCAGTACTTC. Translating gives CSVGEGLVTQYF.

This chain uses TRBV30 with TRBJ2-1; TRBD2 matches at 7 bases. The germline CDR1 and CDR2 sequences are GTSNPN and SVGIG (reference sequence). This CDR3 is 11 amino acids long. V was pared by 8 bases and J by 4 bases, with 2 bases of the junction left unmatched. CDR3 sequence reads: CARGGYNEQFF. The CDR3 DNA follows: TGTGCCCGGGGAGGGTACAATGAGCAGTTCTTC.

This chain uses TRBV18 with TRBJ2-7; a weak D match, TRBD1 (6 bases). V lost 1 base, J lost 5 bases, and 15 bases lay in between. Germline CDR1 and CDR2: KGHSH and LQKENI. This CDR3 contains 15 residues. CDR3 amino acids: CASSPLQGTLDEQYF. Here the CDR3 DNA reads TGTGCCAGCTCACCACTACAGGGTACGTTGGACGAGCAGTACTTC.

This clonotype has more than one count but fewer than ten. The chain employs TRBV19 and TRBJ2-3; 10 nucleotides align to TRBD1. With V trimmed by 7 bases and J by 3 bases, 4 bases remained unmatched. Germline CDR1 is LNHDA and CDR2 is SQIVND (reference sequence). The CDR3 loop spans 14 amino acids. The CDR3 sequence: CASKDRGQTDTQYF. The CDR3 DNA follows: TGTGCCAGTAAAGACAGGGGGCAAACAGATACGCAGTATTTT.

The chain has TRBV24-1 and TRBJ2-3; D unresolved. The ends were cut back, 3 bases at V and 4 bases at J, with 13 bases in the middle. The CDR3 is 15 amino acids. In germline, CDR1 is KGHDR, CDR2 SFDVKD. The CDR3 spells CATSDPRTSADTQYF. CDR3 nucleotide sequence: TGTGCCACCAGTGATCCGAGGACGTCGGCAGATACGCAGTATTTT.

This chain uses TRBV6-1 with TRBJ2-7; weak D call: TRBD1 (6 bases). The V gene's germline CDR1 is MNHNS and CDR2 SASEGT. This CDR3 is built from 15 residues. The V and J ends lost 5 bases and 0 bases respectively, with 14 bases between them. The CDR3 reads CASSPRQVRSYEQYF. In DNA, the CDR3 is TGTGCCAGCAGTCCACGACAGGTCCGCTCCTACGAGCAGTACTTC.

This chain links TRBV6-1 with TRBJ2-5, with D hard to call. V was cut by 3 bases and J by 4 bases, with 15 bases left in between. Looked up from germline, CDR1 is MNHNS and CDR2 is SASEGT. CDR3 length: 15 amino acids. CDR3 region: CASSDDGRLGETQYF. CDR3 nucleotide sequence: TGTGCCAGCAGTGACGATGGACGGTTGGGAGAGACCCAGTACTTC.

The genes are TRBV11-3 and TRBJ2-3; D possibly matches TRBD1 or TRBD2 (9 bases each). The V end lost 6 bases, the J end lost 3 bases, and 19 bases lay between the germline ends. The CDR3 covers 16 residues. Germline loops: CDR1 SGHNT, CDR2 YENEEA. CDR3 sequence: CASSPAGGQGTDTQYF. Here the CDR3 DNA reads TGTGCCAGCAGTCCAGCGGGGGGACAGGGAACAGATACGCAGTATTTT.

This rearrangement joins TRBV6-5 to TRBJ2-1; a possible D gene is TRBD1 (5 bases). Deletions cut 4 bases from V and 12 bases from J, with 19 bases between. This CDR3 spans 14 amino acids. Germline CDR1 and CDR2: MNHEY and SVGAGI. The CDR3 coding sequence is TGTGCCAGCAGTTCCCCCCTATTTGCACAGGCGCAGTTCTTC. Translating it yields CASSSPLFAQAQFF.

By sample fraction, this clonotype is medium-sized. The CDR3 DNA is TGTGCCAGCAGCCCAAATCAAGGACGGTCCTACGAGCAGTACTTC. Translating it yields CASSPNQGRSYEQYF. The gene calls are TRBV11-3 and TRBJ2-7, with D uncertain. The CDR3 sequence is 15 residues long. In germline, CDR1 is SGHNT, CDR2 YENEEA. V lost 5 bases and J 1 base, leaving 15 bases between the germline ends.

The chain joins TRBV11-3 to TRBJ1-1; D gene ambiguous. There are 13 residues in the CDR3. Germline V lookup: CDR1 SGHNT, CDR2 YENEEA. The ends were cut back, 3 bases at V and 0 bases at J, with 5 bases in the middle. Written as DNA, the CDR3 is TGTGCCAGCAGCTTGGAACTGAACACTGAAGCTTTCTTT. It yields the protein CASSLELNTEAFF.

J is TRBJ2-1 and V is TRBV6-4; 9 bases line up with TRBD2. The V gene's germline CDR1 is MRHNA and CDR2 SNTAGT. The CDR3 consists of 15 residues. J gave up 4 bases and V 0 bases, and 1 base lay outside the gene matches. CDR3 DNA: TGTGCCAGCAGTGACTCTGGACTAGCGTACAATGAGCAGTTCTTC. It specifies CASSDSGLAYNEQFF.

J is TRBJ2-7 and V is TRBV6-5, with 9 bases identical to TRBD1. Germline values: CDR1 MNHEY, CDR2 SVGAGI. V dropped 5 bases and J dropped 9; count of bases not matched to a gene: 11. CDR3 length: 14 amino acids. CDR3 sequence reads: CASSTSGTGMGQYF. The CDR3 DNA reads as TGTGCCAGCAGTACCTCCGGGACAGGGATGGGGCAGTACTTC.

The chain couples TRBV27 to TRBJ2-3; 9 nucleotides align to TRBD1. There are 14 residues in the CDR3. The germline CDR1 and CDR2 sequences are MNHEY and SMNVEV (reference sequence). V lost 5 bases to trimming and J lost 3 bases; unmatched junction nucleotides: 3. DNA for the CDR3: TGTGCCAGCAGTCGACAGGGGGGGACAGATACGCAGTATTTT. Amino acid sequence: CASSRQGGTDTQYF.

The V and J genes are TRBV14 and TRBJ2-2; a weak D match, TRBD2 (5 bases). With 0 bases removed from V and 0 bases from J, the gap between germline ends came to 8 bases. The germline CDR1 and CDR2 sequences are SGHDN and FVKESK. CDR3 length: 16 residues. CDR3: CASSQEPGTNTGELFF. The CDR3 bases are TGTGCCAGCAGCCAAGAACCGGGGACGAACACCGGGGAGCTGTTTTTT.

This clonotype has more than one count but fewer than ten. V gene TRBV11-3 combines with J gene TRBJ2-3, with TRBD1 matching over 8 bases. Germline CDR1 is SGHNT and CDR2 is YENEEA. The CDR3 contains 13 residues. The junction had 3 bases not matched to a gene; V was cut back by 5 bases and J by 5 bases. CDR3 bases: TGTGCCAGCAGCCTACAGGGGGGAGATACGCAGTATTTT. Protein product: CASSLQGGDTQYF.

This chain joins TRBV12-3 or TRBV12-4 and TRBJ2-7, with 9 nucleotides matching TRBD1. After removal of 6 bases from V and 4 bases from J, the junction contained 1 base not matched to a gene. The CDR3 is made up of 12 amino acids. CDR3 protein: CASRTGGYEQYF. The CDR3, as DNA: TGTGCCAGCAGGACAGGGGGTTACGAGCAGTACTTC.

This clonotype has a handful of counts. The V call is TRBV12-3 or TRBV12-4, the J call TRBJ1-5, with D perhaps matching TRBD1 (6 bases). V was pared by 6 bases and J by 5 bases, with 14 bases between. The CDR3 has 14 residues. In nucleotides, the CDR3 is TGTGCCAGCAGGGAACAGGGTTGGGATCAGCCCCAGCATTTT. This sequence encodes CASREQGWDQPQHF.

The chain couples TRBV18 to TRBJ2-3; no definite D call. This CDR3 is built from 13 residues. CDR1 is KGHSH and CDR2 is LQKENI in the germline V gene. V lost 3 bases to trimming and J lost 4 bases, with 8 bases between them. The CDR3 sequence: CASSPPSADTQYF. The CDR3 region has the DNA TGTGCCAGCTCACCCCCCTCCGCAGATACGCAGTATTTT.

This clonotype was picked up a small number of times. The chain recombines TRBV19 with TRBJ1-5, with D perhaps matching TRBD1 (5 bases). Per the germline V gene, CDR1 is LNHDA and CDR2 is SQIVND (reference sequence). V was pared by 5 bases and J by 2 bases, with 10 bases between. The CDR3 totals 14 residues. Here the CDR3 DNA reads TGTGCCAGTAGTCAGGGATATGGCAATCAGCCCCAGCATTTT. Protein: CASSQGYGNQPQHF. Full variable domain (remainder filled in from reference TRBV19 and TRBJ1-5): DGGITQSPKYLFRKEGQNVTLSCEQNLNHDAMYWYRQDPGQGLRLIYYSQIVNDFQKGDIAEGYSVSREKKESFPLTVTSAQKNPTAFYLCASSQGYGNQPQHFGDGTRLSIL.

The V and J genes are TRBV27 and TRBJ2-6; perhaps TRBD2 as D (5 bases). Trimming cost V 3 bases and J 11 bases, with 8 bases left between them. Germline loops: CDR1 MNHEY, CDR2 SMNVEV (reference sequence). The CDR3 totals 12 residues. CDR3 in DNA: TGTGCCAGCAGTTTTACCGGGGACGTCCTGACTTTC. Residues: CASSFTGDVLTF. Supplemented by reference TRBV27 and TRBJ2-6, the full variable domain reads EAQVTQNPRYLITVTGKKLTVTCSQNMNHEYMSWYRQDPGLGLRQIYYSMNVEVTDKGDVPEGYKVSRKEKRNFPLILESPSPNQTSLYFCASSFTGDVLTFGAGSRLTVL.

V usage is TRBV6-6 and J usage is TRBJ2-2, with D unclear. The CDR3 sequence is 14 residues long. The germline CDR1 and CDR2 sequences are MNHNY and SVGAGI (reference sequence). V was cut by 7 bases and J by 3 bases, with 12 bases left in between. CDR3 residues: CASIRDSYTGELFF. The CDR3 DNA is TGTGCCAGCATTAGAGATTCGTACACCGGGGAGCTGTTTTTT.

The chain recombines TRBV11-3 with TRBJ1-2, with a weak D call TRBD1 (6 bases). Germline assignment: CDR1 SGHNT and CDR2 YENEEA. V was shortened by 3 bases and J by 3 bases, with 17 bases between the two germline ends. The CDR3 is 16 residues long. Written as DNA, the CDR3 is TGTGCCAGCAGCTTTACTCGGGACACTGGACACTATGGCTACACCTTC. Its protein is CASSFTRDTGHYGYTF.

This chain links TRBV6-5 with TRBJ1-4; D not certain. The CDR3 is made up of 14 amino acids. CDR1 and CDR2 from the germline V gene are MNHEY and SVGAGI. The V end was cut by 5 bases, the J end by 3 bases, with 10 bases between. The DNA of the CDR3 is TGTGCCAGCAGTGAAGAGGGCCCTAATGAAAAACTGTTTTTT. Its translation is CASSEEGPNEKLFF.